A single sample gave rise to the 20 T cell receptor beta chains below, sequenced in a study of T cell changes during pregnancy in multiple sclerosis. Profiling relied on immunoSEQ multiplex PCR, and the TCRdb table lists in-frame clones only, not all of them. Found here are 93,000 or so clones, roughly nine tenths of them singletons; the top ten hold 0.9% to 0.95%. The material was peripheral blood, obtained after pregnancy. The source is a female donor with multiple sclerosis, enrolled in a pregnancy study.

J is TRBJ1-1 and V is TRBV5-1; 8 bases agree with TRBD1. CDR1 and CDR2 from the germline V gene are SGHRS and YFSETQ. V shed 1 base and J 7 bases; nucleotides not matched to a gene: 15. The CDR3 runs 17 residues. CDR3 residues: CASSLSGLGQGVGEAFF. CDR3 DNA: TGCGCCAGCAGCTTGAGTGGCTTAGGACAGGGAGTCGGTGAAGCTTTCTTT.

This chain joins TRBV2 and TRBJ2-2; D may be TRBD1 (5 bases). CDR1 is SNHLY, CDR2 FYNNEI, per germline. Trimming removed 11 bases at V and 1 base at J, with 14 bases between. CDR3 length equals 14 residues. CDR3 in DNA: TGTGCCGCTAAGGACACCTTGAACACCGGGGAGCTGTTTTTT. Encoded protein: CAAKDTLNTGELFF.

This chain uses TRBV4-2 with TRBJ2-5; the match to TRBD2 covers 9 bases. This CDR3 spans 17 amino acids. Germline CDR1 reads LGHNA; CDR2 reads YNFKEQ. Trimming cost V 3 bases and J 0 bases; bases outside gene matches: 8. The CDR3 DNA sequence: TGTGCCAGCAGCCACATAGCGGGGGCCAGTAACCAAGAGACCCAGTACTTC. Protein: CASSHIAGASNQETQYF.

The chain uses TRBV5-4 and TRBJ2-1, with D perhaps TRBD1 (5 bases). V shed 1 base and J shed 0 bases, with 11 bases lying between them. Looked up from germline, CDR1 is SGHNT and CDR2 is YYREEE (reference sequence). The CDR3 has 16 amino acids. The CDR3 protein is CASSLPPQGSYNEQFF. CDR3 sequence (DNA): TGTGCCAGCAGCTTGCCACCGCAGGGCTCCTACAATGAGCAGTTCTTC.

V and J are TRBV5-1 and TRBJ1-3; D unclear. The CDR3 has 16 residues. V lost 0 bases and J lost 4, with 14 bases in between. The V gene's germline CDR1 is SGHRS and CDR2 YFSETQ. The CDR3: CASSLAGGNNGNTIYF. DNA of the CDR3: TGCGCCAGCAGCTTGGCCGGAGGGAATAACGGAAACACCATATATTTT.

The CDR3 DNA reads TGTGCCAGCAGTTTAGAGGTCGTCGCTAGCGGGTTAGATACGCAGTATTTT. Its translation: CASSLEVVASGLDTQYF. The chain recombines TRBV27 with TRBJ2-3, with TRBD2 matching 8 bases. CDR3 length: 17 residues. The germline CDR1 and CDR2 sequences are MNHEY and SMNVEV (reference sequence). Unmatched junction bases numbered 12, after V lost 2 bases and J lost 5 bases.

The chain employs TRBV27 and TRBJ1-6, with 10 positions matching TRBD1. The CDR3 has 18 amino acids. With 6 bases clipped from V and 0 bases from J, the junction kept 8 bases outside the gene matches. Germline-derived CDR1 and CDR2 are MNHEY and SMNVEV (reference sequence). CDR3 sequence: CASSRQGAPRSYNSPLHF. DNA for the CDR3: TGTGCCAGCAGCCGACAGGGGGCCCCGCGCTCCTATAATTCACCCCTCCACTTT.

J is TRBJ2-2 and V is TRBV2; 10 nucleotides align to TRBD2. V was clipped by 4 bases and J by 6 bases; unmatched bases: 14. Germline CDR1 is SNHLY and CDR2 is FYNNEI. The CDR3 loop spans 18 amino acids. CDR3 region: CASSGTGTSASRPGELFF. CDR3 sequence (DNA): TGTGCCAGCAGTGGCACCGGGACTAGCGCGTCTAGGCCCGGGGAGCTGTTTTTT.

The V and J genes are TRBV18 and TRBJ2-7; TRBD2 matches at 8 bases. Trimming at V came to 6 bases and at J to 3 bases, leaving 10 bases not matched to a gene. Germline lookup yields CDR1 KGHSH and CDR2 LQKENI. This CDR3 contains 15 residues. The CDR3, as DNA: TGTGCCAGCTCCCGGGGTACTAGCGGACTCTACGAGCAGTACTTC. Translating gives CASSRGTSGLYEQYF.

V usage is TRBV18 and J usage is TRBJ2-6, with 11 bases that match TRBD1. CDR1 and CDR2 (germline): KGHSH, LQKENI. The CDR3 consists of 18 residues. V lost 3 bases and J lost 2; bases outside the gene matches: 6. CDR3 bases: TGTGCCAGCTCACCGCTCGGGACAGGGGGAACTGGGGCCAACGTCCTGACTTTC. It specifies CASSPLGTGGTGANVLTF.

The chain couples TRBV19 to TRBJ1-5, with 7 bases that match TRBD1. V lost 7 bases, J lost 2 bases, and 14 bases stayed unmatched. Germline CDR1 and CDR2: LNHDA and SQIVND (reference sequence). The CDR3 is 17 amino acids. The CDR3, as DNA: TGTGCCAGTACTACCAGACAGGGTCTGACAGGCAATCAGCCCCAGCATTTT. Translation: CASTTRQGLTGNQPQHF.

Sample share makes this clone large. The chain couples TRBV27 to TRBJ1-2, with 7 bases that match TRBD1. The J segment lost 0 bases and the V segment lost 2 bases, leaving 0 bases of the junction unmatched. The CDR3 has 14 amino acids. Germline CDR1 MNHEY, CDR2 SMNVEV (reference sequence). In DNA form, the CDR3 reads TGTGCCAGCAGTTTACAGGGGGCTAACTATGGCTACACCTTC. Translating it yields CASSLQGANYGYTF.

The chain employs TRBV7-9 and TRBJ2-7, with 12 bases fitting TRBD2. The CDR3 length is 15 residues. J gave up 6 bases and V 11 bases, and 14 bases lay outside the gene matches. Germline CDR1 SEHNR, CDR2 FQNEAQ (reference sequence). This CDR3 is CAADTLAGGPGEQYF. The CDR3 coding sequence is TGTGCCGCTGACACACTAGCGGGGGGACCGGGCGAGCAGTACTTC.

The rearrangement joins TRBV7-9 to TRBJ1-2; tentatively, D is TRBD1 (6 bases). The V end lost 4 bases, the J end lost 4 bases, and 16 bases lay between the germline ends. The CDR3 is 15 residues long. The germline CDR1 and CDR2 sequences are SEHNR and FQNEAQ (reference sequence). The CDR3 sequence: CASSSLGRGSYGYTF. The DNA for the CDR3 is TGTGCCAGCAGCTCCCTGGGTAGGGGGTCCTATGGCTACACCTTC.

The chain is built from TRBV29-1 and TRBJ2-3; 7 bases are shared with TRBD1. The V and J ends lost 4 bases and 2 bases, in that order; junction bases with no gene match: 3. Germline assignment: CDR1 SQVTM and CDR2 ANQGSEA. CDR3 length: 13 amino acids. The CDR3, as DNA: TGCAGCGTTGGGGGGACAGTCACAGATACGCAGTATTTT. Its translation: CSVGGTVTDTQYF.

Only a few counts were recorded for this clone. The rearrangement uses TRBV19 and TRBJ1-6; 7 bases align to TRBD1. The ends lost 1 base at V and 8 bases at J; junction bases unmatched: 2. CDR1 LNHDA and CDR2 SQIVND come from the germline V gene (reference sequence). This CDR3 has 14 residues. CDR3 coding DNA: TGTGCCAGTAGTATAGCCACAGGGGATTCACCCCTCCACTTT. It yields the protein CASSIATGDSPLHF.

This clone was recorded once. The chain employs TRBV7-7 and TRBJ2-2, with TRBD2 matching over 15 bases. CDR1 SSHAT and CDR2 FNYEAQ come from the germline V gene (reference sequence). V was clipped by 4 bases and J by 4 bases; unmatched bases: 7. The CDR3 totals 18 residues. The CDR3 region is CASSSWTSGRAGTGELFF. The CDR3, as DNA: TGTGCCAGCAGCTCTTGGACTAGCGGGAGGGCCGGCACCGGGGAGCTGTTTTTT.

J is TRBJ2-2 and V is TRBV25-1; tentative D call: TRBD2 (6 bases). The CDR3 sequence is 13 residues long. CDR1 MGHDK and CDR2 SYGVNS come from the germline V gene. Trimming stripped 7 bases from V and 5 bases from J, with 11 bases between. The CDR3 sequence is CASIGRGTGELFF. CDR3 nucleotides: TGTGCCAGCATCGGACGGGGGACCGGGGAGCTGTTTTTT.

V is TRBV6-5 and J is TRBJ2-7; D gene unclear. The germline gives CDR1 MNHEY, CDR2 SVGAGI. This CDR3 is built from 15 residues. V was shortened by 6 bases and J by 1 base, with 16 bases between the two germline ends. In DNA, the CDR3 is TGTGCCAGCAGCCCCCGTGGCGGTATTTCCTACGAGCAGTACTTC. Amino acids: CASSPRGGISYEQYF.

The CDR3 here is CASSSGTGERGYTF. CDR3 nucleotide sequence: TGTGCCAGCAGTTCAGGGACAGGGGAAAGAGGCTACACCTTC. The V and J genes are TRBV2 and TRBJ1-2; 10 bases fit TRBD1. The CDR3 runs 14 residues. V shed 5 bases, J shed 8 bases, and the junction held 8 bases outside the gene matches. Germline CDR1 reads SNHLY; CDR2 reads FYNNEI.